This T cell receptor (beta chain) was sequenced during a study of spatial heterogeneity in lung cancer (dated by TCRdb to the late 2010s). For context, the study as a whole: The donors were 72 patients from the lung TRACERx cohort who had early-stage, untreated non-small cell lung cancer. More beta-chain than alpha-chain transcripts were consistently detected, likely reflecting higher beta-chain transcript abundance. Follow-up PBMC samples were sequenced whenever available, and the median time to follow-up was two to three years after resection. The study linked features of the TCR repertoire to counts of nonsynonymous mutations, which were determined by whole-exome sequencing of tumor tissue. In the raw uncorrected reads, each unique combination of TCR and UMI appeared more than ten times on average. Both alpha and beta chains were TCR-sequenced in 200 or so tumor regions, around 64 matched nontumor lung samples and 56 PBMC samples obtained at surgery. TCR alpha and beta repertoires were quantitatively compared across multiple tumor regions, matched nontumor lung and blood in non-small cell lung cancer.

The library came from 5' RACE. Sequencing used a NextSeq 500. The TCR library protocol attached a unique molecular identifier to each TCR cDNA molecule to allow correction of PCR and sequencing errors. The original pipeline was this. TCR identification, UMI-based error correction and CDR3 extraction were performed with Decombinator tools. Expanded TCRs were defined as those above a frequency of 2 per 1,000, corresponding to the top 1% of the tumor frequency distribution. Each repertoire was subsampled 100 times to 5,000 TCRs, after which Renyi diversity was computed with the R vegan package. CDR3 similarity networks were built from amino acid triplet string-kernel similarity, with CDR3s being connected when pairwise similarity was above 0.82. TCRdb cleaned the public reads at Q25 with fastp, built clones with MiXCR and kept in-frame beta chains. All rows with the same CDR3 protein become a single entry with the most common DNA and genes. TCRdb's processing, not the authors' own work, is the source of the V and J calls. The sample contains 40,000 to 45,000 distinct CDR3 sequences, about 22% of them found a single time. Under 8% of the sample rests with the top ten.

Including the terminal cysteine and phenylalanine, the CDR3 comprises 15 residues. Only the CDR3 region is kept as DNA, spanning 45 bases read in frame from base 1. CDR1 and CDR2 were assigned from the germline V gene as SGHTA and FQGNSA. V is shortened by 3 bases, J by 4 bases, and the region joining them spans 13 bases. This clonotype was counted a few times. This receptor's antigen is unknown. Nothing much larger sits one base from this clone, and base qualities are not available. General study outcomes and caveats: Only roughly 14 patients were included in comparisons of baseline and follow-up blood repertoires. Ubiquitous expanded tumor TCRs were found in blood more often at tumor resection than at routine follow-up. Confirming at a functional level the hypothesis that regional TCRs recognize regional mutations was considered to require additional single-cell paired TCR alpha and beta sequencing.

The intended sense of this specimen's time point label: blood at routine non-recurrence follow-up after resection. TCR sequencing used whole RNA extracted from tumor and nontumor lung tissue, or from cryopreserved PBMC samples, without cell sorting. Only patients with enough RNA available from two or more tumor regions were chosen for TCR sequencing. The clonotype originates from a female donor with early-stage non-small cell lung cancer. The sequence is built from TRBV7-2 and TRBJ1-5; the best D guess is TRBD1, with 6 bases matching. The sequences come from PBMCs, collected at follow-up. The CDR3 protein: CASSFLLTGNQPQHF. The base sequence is TGTGCCAGCAGCTTTCTGTTGACAGGAAATCAGCCCCAGCATTTT.